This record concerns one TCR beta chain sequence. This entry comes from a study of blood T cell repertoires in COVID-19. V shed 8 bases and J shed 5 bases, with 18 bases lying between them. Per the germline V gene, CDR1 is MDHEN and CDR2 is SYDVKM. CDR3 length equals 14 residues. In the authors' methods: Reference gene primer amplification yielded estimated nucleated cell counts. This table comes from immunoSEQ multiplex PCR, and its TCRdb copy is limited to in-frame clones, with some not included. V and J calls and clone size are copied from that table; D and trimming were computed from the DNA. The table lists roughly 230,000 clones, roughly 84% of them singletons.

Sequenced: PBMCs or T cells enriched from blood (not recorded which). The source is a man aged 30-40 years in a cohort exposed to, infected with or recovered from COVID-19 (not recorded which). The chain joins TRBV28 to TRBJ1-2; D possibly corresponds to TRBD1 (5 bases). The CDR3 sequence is CASLADRGSYGYTF. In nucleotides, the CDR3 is TGTGCCAGCCTGGCGGATCGGGGGTCGTATGGCTACACCTTC.